These T cell receptor beta chains were read from a single sample in a study of cytotoxic CD8 clonotypes in ibrutinib-treated CLL. Using immunoSEQ multiplex PCR, the repertoire was profiled, and TCRdb retains in-frame clones only, with some absent. This sample yields some 29,000 clones, of which 55% to 65% are seen a single time; 14% belongs to the top ten. The specimen was PBMCs, collected before ibrutinib treatment. The receptors stem from a human donor with chronic lymphocytic leukemia. Both conserved end residues are part of each CDR3. D genes are given only for firm matches.

d_gene	v_gene	j_gene	CDR3aa
NA	TRBV7-2	TRBJ1-3	CASSLFSTGTSGNTIYF
NA	TRBV6-1	TRBJ1-4	CASSVGRGDEKLFF
NA	TRBV5-1	TRBJ1-1	CASSLNAGPDTEAFF
TRBD2	TRBV28	TRBJ2-7	CASSLSSSLAGGPGEQYF
NA	TRBV5-1	TRBJ1-1	CASRPLFATEAFF
TRBD1	TRBV5-5	TRBJ2-7	CASSFGTGAYEQYF
TRBD1	TRBV6-1	TRBJ2-5	CATQTGTRETQYF
NA	TRBV5-4	TRBJ2-5	CASSKQTSQETQYF
NA	TRBV7-8	TRBJ2-7	CASSLRGDQQYF
NA	TRBV5-1	TRBJ1-1	CASSPSGSTEAFF
NA	TRBV29-1	TRBJ2-7	CSVEGKAYGEQYF
TRBD2	TRBV4-1	TRBJ2-2	CASSQEMGLAENTGELFF
NA	TRBV5-4	TRBJ2-3	CASSHRDTTDTQYF
TRBD2	TRBV5-1	TRBJ2-5	CASSLDTSGSQETQYF
TRBD2	TRBV13	TRBJ2-3	CASSSTLGAGAPDTQYF
TRBD2	TRBV15	TRBJ2-7	CATSRDGEAGGSYEQYF
NA	TRBV7-9	TRBJ2-3	CASSPSQGTILTDTQYF
TRBD1	TRBV5-4	TRBJ2-1	CASSSPGGPLGEQFF
NA	TRBV6-5	TRBJ1-1	CASTMGPEAFF
TRBD1	TRBV11-2	TRBJ2-7	CASRQGHSSYEQYF
NA	TRBV29-1	TRBJ2-7	CSVAVDSSYEQYF
TRBD1	TRBV7-9	TRBJ2-7	CASSSTGNYYEQYF
NA	TRBV27	TRBJ1-2	CASSSSGQISYGYTF
NA	TRBV2	TRBJ2-3	CASSDLSDTQYF
TRBD2	TRBV6-1	TRBJ2-7	CASSKAGAQREQYF
NA	TRBV6-1	TRBJ1-1	CASKVRGLTEAFF
TRBD2	TRBV9	TRBJ2-3	CASSTYLAGQTDTQYF
NA	TRBV7-8	TRBJ2-7	CASSFGRNYYEQYF
NA	TRBV5-1	TRBJ2-3	CASSLGVDRTDTQYF
NA	TRBV6-4	TRBJ1-2	CASSDPQGPTGPRFF
NA	TRBV7-8	TRBJ2-7	CASSLEVQAYEQYF
TRBD1	TRBV19	TRBJ2-7	CASSIAGTVEQYF
NA	TRBV4-1	TRBJ1-1	CASSPLGELNTEAFF
NA	TRBV7-2	TRBJ2-1	CASSSNQGGQFF
NA	TRBV6-5	TRBJ1-1	CASSYDRQAVNTEAFF
NA	TRBV4-1	TRBJ2-1	CASSLGPASGNEQFF
NA	TRBV11-2	TRBJ1-2	CASSPTGASPGGYTF
NA	TRBV6-5	TRBJ2-3	CASSYRGTDTQYF
NA	TRBV18	TRBJ2-4	CASSPSVMGTGAKNIQYF
TRBD1	TRBV28	TRBJ1-1	CASSMFRGGMNTEAFF
NA	TRBV4-2	TRBJ2-1	CASSQDLLWAGINEQFF
NA	TRBV6-5	TRBJ1-2	CASSRFGYTF
NA	TRBV5-4	TRBJ2-2	CASSFGRNTGELFF
NA	TRBV4-1	TRBJ1-1	CASSQDSRNTEAFF
TRBD2	TRBV25-1	TRBJ2-7	CASRLSGRAHEQYF
NA	TRBV30	TRBJ2-7	CAWSETRGGEQYF
TRBD2	TRBV4-2	TRBJ2-3	CASSRASGGLPYTDTQYF
NA	TRBV6-1	TRBJ1-4	CASNRRDEKLFF
NA	TRBV7-9	TRBJ2-1	CASSPDRYNEQFF
TRBD2	TRBV25-1	TRBJ2-7	CASSESAWREGAYEQYF
NA	TRBV28	TRBJ2-1	CASSPRSWVNEQFF
TRBD2	TRBV6-1	TRBJ2-7	CASSEEVSGGKQQYF
NA	TRBV5-4	TRBJ2-3	CATVQGSRVGDTQYF
NA	TRBV5-4	TRBJ2-6	CASSRAGSGANVLTF
NA	TRBV19	TRBJ1-1	CASSWLGAGTEAFF
TRBD2	TRBV5-4	TRBJ2-3	CASSIGGGRIDTQYF
NA	TRBV5-1	TRBJ2-3	CASSLLDLDTQYF
NA	TRBV7-8	TRBJ1-1	CASSLVRGGLTEAFF